Listed below are T cell receptor beta chains from one sample, sequenced in a study of T cells in localized non-small cell lung cancer. Some clones are missing from TCRdb's copy, which holds only in-frame ones; the method was immunoSEQ multiplex PCR. The profile shows 23,000 or so clones, approximately 84% of them singletons. The source was peripheral blood, collected before any cancer treatment. The source is a male donor older than 55 with stage I squamous cell lung carcinoma. Both conserved end residues are part of each CDR3. Fields, in order: J gene, V gene, D gene, clone size, CDR3 protein, CDR3 DNA. The D gene is left open where the match is weak. Rows may omit the clone size; those that give it use once, few, many or a size class.

>TRBJ1-5|TRBV7-2|-|-
CASSLGGQQPQHF
TGTGCCAGCAGCTTAGGAGGGCAACAGCCCCAGCATTTT
>TRBJ2-7|TRBV5-5|-|-
CASSSPGHNSYEQYF
TGTGCCAGCAGCTCACCGGGACACAACTCCTACGAGCAGTACTTC
>TRBJ2-1|TRBV5-1|-|-
CASSLGLGNEQFF
TGCGCCAGCAGCTTGGGGCTAGGCAATGAGCAGTTCTTC
>TRBJ1-2|TRBV7-2|-|-
CASSLGGQSYGYTF
TGTGCCAGCAGCTTAGGGGGCCAATCCTATGGCTACACCTTC
>TRBJ2-7|TRBV6-5|-|-
CASIDYRDQQYF
TGTGCCAGCATCGACTACCGGGACCAGCAGTACTTC
>TRBJ2-5|TRBV18|-|-
CASSRAQVETQYF
TGTGCCAGCTCACGGGCCCAGGTGGAGACCCAGTACTTC
>TRBJ1-5|TRBV19|TRBD1|-
CASRWTGDYGQPQHF
TGTGCCAGTAGGTGGACAGGGGATTACGGTCAGCCCCAGCATTTT
>TRBJ2-7|TRBV7-9|TRBD1|-
CASSLGPSGQGHEQYF
TGTGCCAGCAGCTTAGGCCCTTCCGGACAGGGTCACGAGCAGTACTTC
>TRBJ2-7|TRBV7-9|TRBD1|-
CASSSLVGGTGAGGKQYF
TGTGCCAGCAGCTCCTTAGTCGGCGGCACAGGGGCAGGAGGAAAGCAGTACTTC
>TRBJ2-1|TRBV18|TRBD2|few
CASSKRPAGGYNEQFF
TGTGCCAGCTCAAAGAGACCAGCGGGGGGGTACAATGAGCAGTTCTTC
>TRBJ2-1|TRBV7-6|-|-
CASSLRGSSYNEQFF
TGTGCCAGCAGCCTCCGGGGGAGCTCCTACAATGAGCAGTTCTTC
>TRBJ1-4|TRBV7-2|-|-
CASSFNRVSVEKLFF
TGTGCCAGCAGTTTTAACAGGGTCTCGGTGGAAAAACTGTTTTTT
>TRBJ1-6|TRBV6-5|-|-
CASTPGRNNSPLHF
TGTGCCAGCACCCCGGGACGGAATAATTCACCCCTCCACTTT
>TRBJ1-5|TRBV7-6|TRBD1|few
CASSLASRGRLGNQPQHF
TGTGCCAGCAGCTTAGCGTCCAGGGGGCGGCTGGGCAATCAGCCCCAGCATTTT
>TRBJ2-5|TRBV7-7|-|once
CASRLNQIQETQYF
TGTGCTAGCAGGTTAAATCAGATCCAAGAGACCCAGTACTTC
>TRBJ2-5|TRBV6-5|-|-
CASSRQPQETQYF
TGTGCCAGCAGCCGACAACCTCAAGAGACCCAGTACTTC
>TRBJ1-1|TRBV5-1|-|-
CASSSIESTEAFF
TGCGCCAGCAGCTCGATCGAGAGCACTGAAGCTTTCTTT
>TRBJ1-1|TRBV6-6|-|-
CASSWGKNTEAFF
TGTGCCAGCAGTTGGGGAAAGAACACTGAAGCTTTCTTT
>TRBJ1-1|TRBV18|TRBD1|-
CASSTGQGMNTEAFF
TGTGCCAGCTCGACGGGACAGGGAATGAACACTGAAGCTTTCTTT
>TRBJ1-2|TRBV5-4|-|-
CASSFVANYGYTF
TGTGCCAGCAGCTTTGTCGCAAACTATGGCTACACCTTC
>TRBJ1-6|TRBV7-2|-|-
CASSLIGGNSPLHF
TGTGCCAGCAGCTTAATAGGGGGAAATTCACCCCTCCACTTT
>TRBJ1-5|TRBV7-9|-|-
CASSPRDSNQPQHF
TGTGCCAGCAGCCCCAGGGACTCCAATCAGCCCCAGCATTTT
>TRBJ1-5|TRBV6-5|TRBD1|-
CASSSQGASQPQHF
TGTGCCAGCAGTTCCCAGGGGGCAAGTCAGCCCCAGCATTTT
>TRBJ1-4|TRBV19|-|-
CASSLMDITEKLFF
TGTGCCAGTAGTTTAATGGATATTACTGAAAAACTGTTTTTT
>TRBJ2-5|TRBV6-1|TRBD1|-
CASEPNRGRETQYF
TGTGCCAGCGAACCAAACAGGGGGAGGGAGACCCAGTACTTC
>TRBJ1-1|TRBV11-2|-|-
CASSFTNSGTGETFF
TGTGCCAGCAGCTTTACTAATTCGGGGACGGGTGAGACTTTCTTT
>TRBJ1-2|TRBV2|-|-
CASSETGIYGYTF
TGTGCCAGCAGTGAAACAGGGATTTATGGCTACACCTTC
>TRBJ1-1|TRBV19|-|few
CASSILQTTEAFF
TGTGCCAGTAGTATCCTTCAAACCACTGAAGCTTTCTTT
>TRBJ1-2|TRBV13|-|-
CASSLGSHRDSRGYTF
TGTGCCAGCAGCTTAGGTTCTCATCGGGACTCTCGTGGCTACACCTTC
>TRBJ1-4|TRBV2|-|-
CASSWFAAANEKLFF
TGTGCCAGCAGTTGGTTCGCAGCCGCAAATGAAAAACTGTTTTTT
>TRBJ2-5|TRBV5-1|-|-
CASSLASGIVETQYF
TGCGCCAGCAGCTTGGCGTCGGGAATCGTTGAGACCCAGTACTTC
>TRBJ1-1|TRBV7-9|-|-
CASSLDRGNTEAFF
TGTGCCAGCAGCTTAGATCGCGGGAACACTGAAGCTTTCTTT
>TRBJ1-1|TRBV19|-|few
CASSITGIMNTEAFF
TGTGCCAGTAGTATTACCGGGATTATGAACACTGAAGCTTTCTTT
>TRBJ2-3|TRBV5-1|-|-
CASSFGGNADTQYF
TGCGCCAGCAGCTTTGGAGGGAACGCAGATACGCAGTATTTT
>TRBJ2-2|TRBV2|TRBD1|-
CASSEVQGIGELFF
TGTGCCAGCAGTGAAGTACAGGGGATCGGGGAGCTGTTTTTT